This T cell receptor beta chain was observed in a study of T cell changes during pregnancy in multiple sclerosis. Trimming took 3 bases from V and 8 from J; bases not matched to a gene: 4. In germline, CDR1 is SGHTA, CDR2 FQGNSA. This CDR3 spans 13 amino acids. Clones were read by immunoSEQ multiplex PCR, and TCRdb kept only the in-frame ones, dropping some. The sample comprises around 58,000 clones, 91% of which are singletons, and about 0.5% rests with the top ten. The TCR originated in a female donor in good health, enrolled as a control in a pregnancy study. The chain employs TRBV7-2 and TRBJ1-2; 9 bases are a match to TRBD1. Sequenced material: CD4+ T cells from peripheral blood mononuclear cells, taken after pregnancy. The CDR3 sequence: CASSFLGQGGYTF. The CDR3 DNA sequence: TGTGCCAGCAGCTTCCTCGGACAGGGGGGCTACACCTTC.